Following are 2 T cell receptor beta chains from one sample sequenced in a study of blood T cell repertoires in COVID-19 (dated by TCRdb to about 2020). Preparation of the library involved the immunoSEQ multiplex PCR assay. The table comes from immuneACCESS by way of TCRdb, which keeps in-frame sequences with V and J called. Part of the clones is missing from these tables; in studies checked, under half for an unresolved V gene and the rest for unknown reasons. The sample includes some 42,000 clones, with around 82% observed a single time. Of the sample, less than 15% falls within the top ten clones. The sequenced sample was peripheral blood. The receptors stem from a human donor in a cohort sampled during active COVID-19.

Points on this clone: A junction boundary mismatches the germline segment, possibly from a read error. The chain employs TRBV7-9 and TRBJ1-1, with D perhaps matching TRBD1 (5 bases). In germline, CDR1 is SEHNR, CDR2 FQNEAQ (reference sequence). CDR3 length: 15 residues. DNA of the CDR3: TGTGCCAGCAGCTTAGCGGGGCCACAGAACATTGAAGCTTTCTTT. Translation gives CASSLAGPQNIEAFF.

This clone was observed a few times. The chain joins TRBV7-9 to TRBJ2-7; 8 positions match TRBD2. With V trimmed by 6 bases and J by 5 bases, 12 bases remained unmatched. Germline CDR1 SEHNR, CDR2 FQNEAQ (reference sequence). CDR3 length equals 15 residues. The CDR3 here is CASRENRGGENEQYF. CDR3 DNA: TGTGCCAGCAGGGAGAACCGGGGGGGAGAGAACGAGCAGTACTTC.